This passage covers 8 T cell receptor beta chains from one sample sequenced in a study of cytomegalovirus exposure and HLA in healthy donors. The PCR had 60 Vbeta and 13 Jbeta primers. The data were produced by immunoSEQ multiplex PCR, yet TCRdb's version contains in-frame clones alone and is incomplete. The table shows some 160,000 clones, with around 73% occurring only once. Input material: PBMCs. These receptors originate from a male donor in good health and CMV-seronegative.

CDR3 nucleotide sequence: TGTGCCTGGAGTGTCTCCGGGGCGGGAGCGTCCTACAATGAGCAGTTCTTC. Amino acids: CAWSVSGAGASYNEQFF. The chain joins TRBV30 to TRBJ2-1; 7 bases match TRBD2. Trimming cost V 0 bases and J 1 base; bases outside gene matches: 9. This CDR3 has 17 amino acids. Germline-derived CDR1 and CDR2 are GTSNPN and SVGIG (reference sequence).

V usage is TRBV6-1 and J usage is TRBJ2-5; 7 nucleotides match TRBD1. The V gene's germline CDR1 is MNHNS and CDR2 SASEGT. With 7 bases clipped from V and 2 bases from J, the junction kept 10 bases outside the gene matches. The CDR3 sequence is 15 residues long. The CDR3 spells CASTQQGWSQETQYF. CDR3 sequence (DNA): TGTGCCAGCACTCAACAGGGGTGGTCGCAAGAGACCCAGTACTTC.

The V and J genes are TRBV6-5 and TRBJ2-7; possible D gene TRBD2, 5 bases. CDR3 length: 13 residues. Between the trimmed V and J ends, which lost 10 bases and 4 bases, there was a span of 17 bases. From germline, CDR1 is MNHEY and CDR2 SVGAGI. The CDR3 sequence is CATFGGSRYEQYF. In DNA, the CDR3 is TGTGCCACCTTTGGAGGAAGTAGGTACGAGCAGTACTTC.

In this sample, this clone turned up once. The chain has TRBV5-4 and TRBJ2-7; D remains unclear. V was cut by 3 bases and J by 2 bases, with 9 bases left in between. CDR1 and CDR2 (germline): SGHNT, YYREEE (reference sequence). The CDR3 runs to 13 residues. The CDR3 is CASSSQTTYEQYF. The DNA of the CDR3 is TGTGCCAGCAGCTCACAAACTACCTACGAGCAGTACTTC.

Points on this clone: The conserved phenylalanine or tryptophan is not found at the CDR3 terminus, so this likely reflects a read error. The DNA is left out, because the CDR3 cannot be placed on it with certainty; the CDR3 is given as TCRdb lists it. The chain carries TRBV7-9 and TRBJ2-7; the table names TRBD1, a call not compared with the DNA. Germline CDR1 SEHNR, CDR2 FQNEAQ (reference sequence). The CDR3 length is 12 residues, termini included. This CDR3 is CASSLGQGNPRL.

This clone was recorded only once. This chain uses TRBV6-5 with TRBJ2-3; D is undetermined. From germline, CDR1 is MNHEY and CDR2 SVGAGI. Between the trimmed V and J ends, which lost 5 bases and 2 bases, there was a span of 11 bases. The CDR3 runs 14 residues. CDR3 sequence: CASSNLLITDTQYF. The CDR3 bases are TGTGCCAGCAGTAACCTACTGATCACAGATACGCAGTATTTT.

CDR3 residues: CASYGGNSGPQETQYF. In DNA form, the CDR3 reads TGTGCCAGCTATGGTGGTAATAGCGGGCCTCAAGAGACCCAGTACTTC. The genes are TRBV18 and TRBJ2-5; 7 nucleotides line up with TRBD2. The CDR3 extends over 16 amino acids. The V gene end was trimmed by 7 bases and the J gene end by 2 bases; junction bases not matched to a gene: 13. The V gene's germline CDR1 is KGHSH and CDR2 LQKENI.

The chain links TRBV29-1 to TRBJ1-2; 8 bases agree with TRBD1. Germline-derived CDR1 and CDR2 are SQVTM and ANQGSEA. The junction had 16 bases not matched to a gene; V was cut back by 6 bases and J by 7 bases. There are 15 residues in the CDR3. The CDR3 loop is CSVFILGQGAGGYTF. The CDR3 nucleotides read TGCAGCGTCTTCATTTTGGGGCAGGGGGCCGGTGGCTACACCTTC.